This record looks at one TCR beta chain sequence and its context. The data were taken from a study of Ad26.COV2.S vaccination and SARS-CoV-2 variants. Trimming shortened V by 4 bases and J by 4 bases, and 19 bases separated the two germline ends. Germline V gene lookup returns CDR1 LGHNA and CDR2 YNFKEQ. The length of the CDR3 is 17 residues. Profiled with immunoSEQ multiplex PCR; TCRdb holds only in-frame clones, not every one. In the table there are about 450,000 clones, roughly 89% of which are singletons. Treatment specified: over 15 received Ad26.COV2.S at low or high dose, single or two shots; 5 received placebo; per-sample allocation not given. Repertoires come from day 63 after the first vaccine or placebo injection.

The sequence derives from a person aged 18-60 years who received the Ad26.COV2.S COVID-19 vaccine or a placebo. The starting material was peripheral blood, obtained in a trial of Ad26.COV2.S vaccine versus placebo. V and J are TRBV4-2 and TRBJ1-4; D perhaps matches TRBD1 (6 bases). Here the CDR3 reads CASSPQGRRTLNEKLFF. The DNA of the CDR3 is TGTGCCAGCAGCCCCCAGGGGCGCAGAACCCTTAATGAAAAACTGTTTTTT.